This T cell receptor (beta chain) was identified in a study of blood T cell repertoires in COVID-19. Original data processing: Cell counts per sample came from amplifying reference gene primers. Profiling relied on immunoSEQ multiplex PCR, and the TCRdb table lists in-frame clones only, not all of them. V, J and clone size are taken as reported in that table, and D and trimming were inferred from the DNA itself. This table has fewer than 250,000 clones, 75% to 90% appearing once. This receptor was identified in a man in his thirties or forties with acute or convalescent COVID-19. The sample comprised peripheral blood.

The CDR3 loop reads CASSQGQQSEKLFF. CDR3 coding DNA: TGTGCCAGCAGTCAGGGTCAGCAAAGTGAAAAACTGTTTTTT. The chain carries TRBV27 and TRBJ1-4; weak D call: TRBD1 (5 bases). V was trimmed by 5 bases and J by 7 bases, leaving 14 bases between them. Germline CDR1 reads MNHEY; CDR2 reads SMNVEV (reference sequence). This CDR3 is built from 14 residues.